This TCR beta chain came from a study of PD-L1 blockade in urothelial cancer. Turning to the study itself: Per blood sample, T cells had a median of around 150,000. Study outcomes and limitations: Below-median pretreatment blood TCR clonality was associated with improved progression-free and overall survival.

Generated by immunoSEQ multiplex PCR, the TCRdb table keeps only in-frame clones and is missing some. The sample carries about 51,000 clones, approximately 86% recorded once. Pretreatment and on-treatment samples were taken, numbering 1 to 8 per patient. Details on this clone: Its antigen is unidentified.

The V and J ends lost 7 bases and 4 bases respectively, with 16 bases between them. The germline V gene has CDR1 SGHTA and CDR2 FQGNSA. The CDR3 is 14 residues long. This rearrangement joins TRBV7-2 to TRBJ1-1; a possible D gene is TRBD1 (5 bases). The specimen was PBMCs, collected around atezolizumab (anti-PD-L1) treatment. The TCR sequence derives from a man in his 60s with urothelial cancer. The CDR3 loop reads CASTPVGGATEAFF. In DNA, the CDR3 is TGTGCCAGCACTCCCGTGGGGGGTGCCACTGAAGCTTTCTTT.